The source of this TCR beta chain is a study of identical twins. Using its own MiXCR run on the 5' RACE reads, TCRdb lists one record per CDR3 protein. Of approximately 600,000 distinct CDR3 sequences in the sample, roughly 7.1% were seen once. In every case, the donor was a healthy Caucasian. This CDR3 region has 13 residues. The germline V gene encodes CDR1 SQVTM and CDR2 ANQGSEA. The V segment lost 6 bases and the J segment 5 bases; nucleotides outside the gene matches: 2. Study-wide results and limits: Models predicted less out-of-frame TCR alpha sharing in monozygotic twins than was found.

For this clonotype: Its antigen remains unidentified.

This same sample was also part of a study on yellow fever vaccine responses in identical twins.

Material for sequencing was PBMCs. The V gene is TRBV29-1, the J gene TRBJ1-4, with TRBD1 matching 11 bases. The origin of this receptor is a woman younger than 30 in good health. CDR3 sequence (DNA): TGCAGCGTCCGGACAGGGGGCAATGAAAAACTGTTTTTT. This sequence encodes CSVRTGGNEKLFF.